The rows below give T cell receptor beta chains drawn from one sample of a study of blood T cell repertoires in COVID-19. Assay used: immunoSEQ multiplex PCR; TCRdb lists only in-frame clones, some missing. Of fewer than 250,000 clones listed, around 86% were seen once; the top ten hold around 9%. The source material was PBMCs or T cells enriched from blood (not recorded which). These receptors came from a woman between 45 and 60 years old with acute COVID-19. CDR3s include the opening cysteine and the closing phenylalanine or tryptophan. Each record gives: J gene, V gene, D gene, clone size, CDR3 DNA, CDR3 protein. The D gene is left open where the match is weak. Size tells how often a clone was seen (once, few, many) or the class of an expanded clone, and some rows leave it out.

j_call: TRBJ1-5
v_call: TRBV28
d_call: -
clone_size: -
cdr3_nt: TGTGCCAGCAGTTTTCGGGGGTTCGGCAATCAGCCCCAGCATTTT
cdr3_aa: CASSFRGFGNQPQHF

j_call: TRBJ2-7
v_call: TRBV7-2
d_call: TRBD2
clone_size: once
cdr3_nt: TGTGCCAGCAGCAGTAGCGGGGTCCCTTCCTACGAGCAGTACTTC
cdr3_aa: CASSSSGVPSYEQYF

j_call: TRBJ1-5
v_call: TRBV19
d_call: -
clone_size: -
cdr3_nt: TGTGCCAGTACCGCGGGGGTACACCATCAGCCCCAGCATTTT
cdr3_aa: CASTAGVHHQPQHF

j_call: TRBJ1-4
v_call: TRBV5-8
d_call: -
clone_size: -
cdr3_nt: TGTGCCAGCAGATCAGGGTCGTGGAATGAAAAACTGTTTTTT
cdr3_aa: CASRSGSWNEKLFF

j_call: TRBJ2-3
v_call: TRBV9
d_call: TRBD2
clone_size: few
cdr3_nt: TGTGCCAGCAGCGGAATTAGCGGGAGGGCCACAGATACGCAGTATTTT
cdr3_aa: CASSGISGRATDTQYF

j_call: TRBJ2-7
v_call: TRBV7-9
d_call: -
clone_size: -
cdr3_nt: TGTGCCAGCGCCACCATGAGCGGCTCCTACGAGCAGTACTTC
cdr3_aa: CASATMSGSYEQYF

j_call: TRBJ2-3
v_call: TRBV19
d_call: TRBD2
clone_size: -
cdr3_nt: TGTGCCAGTAGCCGGACTAGTGACGGGGCCCCCACAGATACGCAGTATTTT
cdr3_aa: CASSRTSDGAPTDTQYF

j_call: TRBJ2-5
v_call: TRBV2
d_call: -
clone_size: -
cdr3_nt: TGTGCCAGCAGTCAACAGGGAATACTAGAAGAGACCCAGTACTTC
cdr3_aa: CASSQQGILEETQYF

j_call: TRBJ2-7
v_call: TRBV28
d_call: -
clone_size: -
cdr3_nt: TGTGCCACCGCAGGGGCCATCGCCTACGAGCAGTACTTC
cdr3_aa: CATAGAIAYEQYF

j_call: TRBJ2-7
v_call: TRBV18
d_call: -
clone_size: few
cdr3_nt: TGTGCCAGCTCACCACTAGAGGGAAACGAGCAGTACTTC
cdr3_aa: CASSPLEGNEQYF

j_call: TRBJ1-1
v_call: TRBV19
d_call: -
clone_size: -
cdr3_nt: TGTGCCAGTAGCAACTCAGGGTTGGGTACTGAAGCTTTCTTT
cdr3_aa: CASSNSGLGTEAFF

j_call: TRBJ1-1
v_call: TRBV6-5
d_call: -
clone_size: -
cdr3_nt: TGTGCCAGCAGATCCCTGGGCTTTGAAGCTTTCTTT
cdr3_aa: CASRSLGFEAFF

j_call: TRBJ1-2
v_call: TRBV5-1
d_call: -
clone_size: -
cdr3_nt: TGCGCCAGCAGCTTGGGAGATGGTCCTAACTATGGCTACACCTTC
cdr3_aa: CASSLGDGPNYGYTF

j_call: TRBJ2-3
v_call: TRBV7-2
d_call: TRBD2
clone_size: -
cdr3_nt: TGTGCCAGCAGCTCACTAGCGGGGGTGACAGATACGCAGTATTTT
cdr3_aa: CASSSLAGVTDTQYF

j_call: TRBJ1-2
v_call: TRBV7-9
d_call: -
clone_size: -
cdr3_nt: TGTGCCAGCAGCTTTAACGTCGACAGTAACTATGGCTACACCTTC
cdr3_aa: CASSFNVDSNYGYTF

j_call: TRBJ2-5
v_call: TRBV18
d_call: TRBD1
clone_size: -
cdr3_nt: TGTGCCAGCTCACCACCCCAGGGGGCCAGGGAGACCCAGTACTTC
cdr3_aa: CASSPPQGARETQYF

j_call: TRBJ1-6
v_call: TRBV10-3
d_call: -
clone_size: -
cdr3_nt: TGTGCCATCAGTGAAACAGGGATGGGTTCACCCCTCCACTTT
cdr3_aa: CAISETGMGSPLHF

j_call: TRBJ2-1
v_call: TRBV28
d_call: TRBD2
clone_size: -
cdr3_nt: TGTGCCAGCAGCCCAGGACTAGCGGGAGTTATCTACGACAATGAGCAGTTCTTC
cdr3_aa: CASSPGLAGVIYDNEQFF

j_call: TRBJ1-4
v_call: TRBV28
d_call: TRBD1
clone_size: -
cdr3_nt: TGTGCCAGCAGTTCGACCCGGGACAGGAACTACCGGATAAATGAAAAACTGTTTTTT
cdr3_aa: CASSSTRDRNYRINEKLFF

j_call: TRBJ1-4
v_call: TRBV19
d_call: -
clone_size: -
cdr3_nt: TGTGCCAGTAGTCGACAGGCCGGCGCGGCTAATGAAAAACTGTTTTTT
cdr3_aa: CASSRQAGAANEKLFF

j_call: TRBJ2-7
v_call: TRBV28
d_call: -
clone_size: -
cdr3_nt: TGTGCCAGCAGTTCTACAGGGGAGGACCCCTACGAGCAGTACTTC
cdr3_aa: CASSSTGEDPYEQYF

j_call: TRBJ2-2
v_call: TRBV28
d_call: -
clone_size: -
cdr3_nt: TGTGCCAGCAGTTTTATGTGGGGGCGGAGCACCGGGGAGCTGTTTTTT
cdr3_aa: CASSFMWGRSTGELFF

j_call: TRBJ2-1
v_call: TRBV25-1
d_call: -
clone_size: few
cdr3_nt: TGTGCCAGCAGTGAATCGGGACTGGTAAACAATGAGCAGTTCTTC
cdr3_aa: CASSESGLVNNEQFF

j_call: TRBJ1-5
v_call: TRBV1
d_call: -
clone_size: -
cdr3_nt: TGCACCAGCAGCCAAGATCGGGCAGGGTGGTACAATCAGCCCCAGCATTTT
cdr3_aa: CTSSQDRAGWYNQPQHF

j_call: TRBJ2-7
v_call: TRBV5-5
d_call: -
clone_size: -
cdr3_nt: TGTGCCAGCAGCTCCCAGGGATTCTCCTACGAGCAGTACTTC
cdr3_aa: CASSSQGFSYEQYF

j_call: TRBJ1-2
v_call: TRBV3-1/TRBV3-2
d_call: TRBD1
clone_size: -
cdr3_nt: TGTGCCAGCAGCCCTGGACAGGGAAGGATCACCTTC
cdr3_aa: CASSPGQGRITF

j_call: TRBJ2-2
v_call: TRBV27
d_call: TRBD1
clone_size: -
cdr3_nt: TGTGCCAGCAGTTTAGACCCCCGGACAGGGAGGACCGGGGAGCTGTTTTTT
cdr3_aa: CASSLDPRTGRTGELFF

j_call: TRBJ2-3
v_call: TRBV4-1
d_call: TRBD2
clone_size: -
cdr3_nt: TGCGCCAGCAGCCCCCTTCCTAGCGGGGGGATCCAGCACCAGTATTTT
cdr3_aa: CASSPLPSGGIQHQYF

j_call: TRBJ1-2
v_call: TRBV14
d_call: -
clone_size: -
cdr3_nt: TGTGCCAGCAGCCAGTATTCTAACTATGGCTACACCTTC
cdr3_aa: CASSQYSNYGYTF

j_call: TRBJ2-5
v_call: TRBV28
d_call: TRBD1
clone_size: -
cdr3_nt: TGTGCCAGCAGTTCCCGGGACAGGTTCCAAGAGACCCAGTACTTC
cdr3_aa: CASSSRDRFQETQYF

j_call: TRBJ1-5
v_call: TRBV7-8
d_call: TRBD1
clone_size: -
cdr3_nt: TGTGCCAGCAGCCCAGGGGGGCAGCCCCAGCATTTT
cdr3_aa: CASSPGGQPQHF

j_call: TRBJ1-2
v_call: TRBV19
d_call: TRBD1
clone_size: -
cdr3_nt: TGTGCCAGTAGAAATTCCCCGGGACAGGCTACTAACTATGGCTACACCTTC
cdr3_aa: CASRNSPGQATNYGYTF

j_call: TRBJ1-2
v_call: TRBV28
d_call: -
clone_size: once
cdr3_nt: TGTGCCAGTCAGACAGCCTATGGCTACACCTTC
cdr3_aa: CASQTAYGYTF

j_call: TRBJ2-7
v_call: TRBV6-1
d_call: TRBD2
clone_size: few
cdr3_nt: TGTGCCAGCAGTGAAGGACTAGCGGGGGCCTACGAGCAGTACTTC
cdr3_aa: CASSEGLAGAYEQYF

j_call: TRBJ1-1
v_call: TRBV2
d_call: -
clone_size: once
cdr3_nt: TGTGCCAGGGAAATCAGAACGTGGGAGGGGGAAGCTTTCTTT
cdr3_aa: CAREIRTWEGEAFF

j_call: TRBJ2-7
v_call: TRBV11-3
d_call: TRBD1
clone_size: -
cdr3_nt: TGTGCCAGTTCGACAGGGGGCGAGCAGTACTTC
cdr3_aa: CASSTGGEQYF

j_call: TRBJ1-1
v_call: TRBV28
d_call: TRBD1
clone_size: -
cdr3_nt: TGTGCCAGCAGTCCAGGGGGCGTGGGCACTGAAGCTTTCTTT
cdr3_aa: CASSPGGVGTEAFF

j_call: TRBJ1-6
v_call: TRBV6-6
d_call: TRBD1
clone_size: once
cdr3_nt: TGTGCCAGCAGGGACAGGGAGAAAGATAATTCACCCCTCCACTTT
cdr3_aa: CASRDREKDNSPLHF

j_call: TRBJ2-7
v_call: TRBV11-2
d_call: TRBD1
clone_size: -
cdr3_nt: TGTGCCAGCAGCCCGGGACAGGGGGCTAGAGAGCAGTACTTC
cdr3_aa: CASSPGQGAREQYF

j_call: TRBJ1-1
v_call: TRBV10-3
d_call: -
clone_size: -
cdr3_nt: TGTGCCATCAGGCCGCAGGGTATTACTGAAGCTTTCTTT
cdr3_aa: CAIRPQGITEAFF

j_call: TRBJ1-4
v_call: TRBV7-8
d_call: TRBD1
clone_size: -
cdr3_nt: TGTGCCAGCAGAAGGACAGGGGAGAATGAAAAACTGTTTTTT
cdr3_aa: CASRRTGENEKLFF

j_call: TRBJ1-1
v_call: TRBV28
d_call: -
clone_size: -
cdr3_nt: TGTGCCAGCAGGGGACACCTTAACACTGAAGCTTTCTTT
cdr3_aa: CASRGHLNTEAFF

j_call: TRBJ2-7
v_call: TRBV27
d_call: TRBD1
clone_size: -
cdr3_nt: TGTGCCAGCAGCACACCTCCGGGACAGGGATCCCACGAGCAGTACTTC
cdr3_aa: CASSTPPGQGSHEQYF

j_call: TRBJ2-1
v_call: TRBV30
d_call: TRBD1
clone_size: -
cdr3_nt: TGTGCCTGGAGAGGGTGGGACAGCGATTACAATGAGCAGTTCTTC
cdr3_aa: CAWRGWDSDYNEQFF

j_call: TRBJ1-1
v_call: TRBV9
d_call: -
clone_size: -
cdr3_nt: TGTGCCAGCAGCGTATTGGAGGACACTGAAGCTTTCTTT
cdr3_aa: CASSVLEDTEAFF

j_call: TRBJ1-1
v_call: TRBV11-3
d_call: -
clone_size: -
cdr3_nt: TGTGCCAGCAGCTTAGACGGACAGCTGAACACTGAAGCTTTCTTT
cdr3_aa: CASSLDGQLNTEAFF

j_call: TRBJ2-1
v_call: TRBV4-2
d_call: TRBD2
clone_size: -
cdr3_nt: TGTGCCAGCAGCCCTGGGCCGATCGTAGCGGGTTATAGTAATGAGCAGTTCTTC
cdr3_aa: CASSPGPIVAGYSNEQFF

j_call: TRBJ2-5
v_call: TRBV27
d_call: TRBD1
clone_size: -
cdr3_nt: TGTGCCAGCAGTCTCCGGGACAGGGGGAAGACCCAGTACTTC
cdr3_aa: CASSLRDRGKTQYF

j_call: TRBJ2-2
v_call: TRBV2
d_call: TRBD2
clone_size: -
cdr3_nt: TGTGCCAGCAGACCGGGACTAGGGAACACCGGGGAGCTGTTTTTT
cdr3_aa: CASRPGLGNTGELFF

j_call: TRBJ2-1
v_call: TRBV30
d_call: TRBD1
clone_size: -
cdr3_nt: TGTGCCTGGAGTGCCCGACAGGGGGCTAACAATGAGCAGTTCTTC
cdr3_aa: CAWSARQGANNEQFF

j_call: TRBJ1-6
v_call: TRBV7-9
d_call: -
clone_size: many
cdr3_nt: TGTGCCAGCAGCCTAAACACCCAGGGGAGTTCACCCCTCCACTTT
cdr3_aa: CASSLNTQGSSPLHF

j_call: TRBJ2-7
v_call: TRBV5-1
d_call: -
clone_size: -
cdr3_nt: TGCGCCAGCAGCTACCTCTGGGGGGGCGGCTACGAGCAGTACTTC
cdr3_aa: CASSYLWGGGYEQYF